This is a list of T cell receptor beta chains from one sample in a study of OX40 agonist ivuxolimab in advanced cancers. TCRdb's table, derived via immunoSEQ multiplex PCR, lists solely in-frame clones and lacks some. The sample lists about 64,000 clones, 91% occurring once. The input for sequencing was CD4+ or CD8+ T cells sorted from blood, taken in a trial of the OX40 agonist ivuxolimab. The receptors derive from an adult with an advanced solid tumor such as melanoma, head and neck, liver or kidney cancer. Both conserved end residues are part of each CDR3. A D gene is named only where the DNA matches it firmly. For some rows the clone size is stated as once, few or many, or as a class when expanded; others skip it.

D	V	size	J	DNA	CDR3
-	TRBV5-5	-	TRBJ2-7	TGTGCCAGCAGCTTGGAAGAGGGGAACGAGCAGTACTTC	CASSLEEGNEQYF
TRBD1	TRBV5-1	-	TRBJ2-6	TGCGCCAGCTTCCGAGGGACAGGGGGTGCTGGGGCCAACGTCCTGACTTTC	CASFRGTGGAGANVLTF
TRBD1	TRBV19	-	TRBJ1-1	TGTGCCAGTACCCAGGACAGGGTGAACACTGAAGCTTTCTTT	CASTQDRVNTEAFF
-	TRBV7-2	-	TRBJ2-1	TGTGCCAGCAGCTCGCCTAGTTCGGGCTACAATGAGCAGTTCTTC	CASSSPSSGYNEQFF
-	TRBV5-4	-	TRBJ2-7	TGTGCCAGCAGCTTGTTCGGTGCGGGAAACTCCTACGAGCAGTACTTC	CASSLFGAGNSYEQYF
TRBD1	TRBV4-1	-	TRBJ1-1	TGCGCCAGCAGCCCAGGACAGGGACCGAACACTGAAGCTTTCTTT	CASSPGQGPNTEAFF
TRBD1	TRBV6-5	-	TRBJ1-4	TGTGCCAGCAGTTATTCCGGGACAGGGAAGGAAAAACTGTTTTTT	CASSYSGTGKEKLFF
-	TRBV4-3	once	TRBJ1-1	TGCGCCAGCAGCCAAGATGTAGGGCTGGCTGAAGCTTTCTTT	CASSQDVGLAEAFF
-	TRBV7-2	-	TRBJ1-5	TGTGCCAGCAGCTTAGCGGCCCTCCAGACCCAGCATTTT	CASSLAALQTQHF
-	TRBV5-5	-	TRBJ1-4	TGTGCCAGCAGCTTGGTGAACCAGGGGGAAAAACTGTTTTTT	CASSLVNQGEKLFF
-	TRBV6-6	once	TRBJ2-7	TGTGCCAGCAGCGCCCCCCCGGGGACTTCCTACGAGCAGTACTTC	CASSAPPGTSYEQYF
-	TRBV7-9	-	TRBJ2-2	TGTGCCAGCAGCTTAGAACGAGCGAACACCGGGGAGCTGTTTTTT	CASSLERANTGELFF
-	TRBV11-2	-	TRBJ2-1	TGTGCCAGCAGCTTAGATGCCCGCAATGAGCAGTTCTTC	CASSLDARNEQFF
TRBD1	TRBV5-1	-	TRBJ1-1	TGCGCCAGCAGCGGGGGACAGCCTTCGAACACTGAAGCTTTCTTT	CASSGGQPSNTEAFF
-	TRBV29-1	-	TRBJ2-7	TGCAGCGTTGGGAGTGGGGGTTCCTACGAGCAGTACTTC	CSVGSGGSYEQYF
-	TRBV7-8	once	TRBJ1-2	TGTGCCAGCAGCCCGGTTACGTCAGGGATCTCCTATGGCTACACCTTC	CASSPVTSGISYGYTF
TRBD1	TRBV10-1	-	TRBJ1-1	TGCGCCAGCAGTTCCTCGGGACAGGGTCGAGCTTTCTTT	CASSSSGQGRAFF
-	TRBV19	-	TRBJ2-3	TGTGCCAGTAGTATTCAGCCGGGGCGGGGCAGCACAGATACGCAGTATTTT	CASSIQPGRGSTDTQYF
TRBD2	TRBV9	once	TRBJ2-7	TGTGCCAGCAGCGTGGGGACTAGCGGGAGGGGCTTCTACGAGCAGTACTTC	CASSVGTSGRGFYEQYF
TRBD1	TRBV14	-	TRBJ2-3	TGTGCCAGCAGCCCGGGACAGGGAATCACAGATACGCAGTATTTT	CASSPGQGITDTQYF
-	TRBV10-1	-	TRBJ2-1	TGCGCCAGCAGTGAGTCAGAGCATAAATTCTTC	CASSESEHKFF
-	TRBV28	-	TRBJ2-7	TGTGCCAGCAGCCTTAGCTCCTACGAGCAGTACTTC	CASSLSSYEQYF
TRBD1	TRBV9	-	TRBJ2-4	TGTGCCAGCAGCGCCGGACAGGGGTTTAACATTCAGTACTTC	CASSAGQGFNIQYF
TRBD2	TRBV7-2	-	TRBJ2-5	TGTGCCAGCAGCCCCGGACTAGCGGGAGGAAGGGAGACCCAGTACTTC	CASSPGLAGGRETQYF
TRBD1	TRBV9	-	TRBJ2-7	TGTGCCAGCAGCGTAGCCTCAGGGGGTCTCTACGAGCAGTACTTC	CASSVASGGLYEQYF
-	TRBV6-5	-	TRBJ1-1	TGTGCCAGCAAACCCACGGGAAGCACTGAAGCTTTCTTT	CASKPTGSTEAFF
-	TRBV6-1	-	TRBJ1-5	TGTGCCAGCAGTGTAACAGAGGGGGTGTATAGCAATCAGCCCCAGCATTTT	CASSVTEGVYSNQPQHF
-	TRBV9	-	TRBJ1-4	TGTGCCAGCAGCGTCTCACCAACTAATGAAAAACTGTTTTTT	CASSVSPTNEKLFF
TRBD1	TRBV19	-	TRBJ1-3	TGTGCCAGTAGACAACTAGGACAGGCCTCTGGAAACACCATATATTTT	CASRQLGQASGNTIYF
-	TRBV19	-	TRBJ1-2	TGTGCCAGTAGTCCCCGGGACGGTGAATCCTATGGCTACACCTTC	CASSPRDGESYGYTF
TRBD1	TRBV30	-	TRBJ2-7	TGTGCCTGGACCGGGACAGGGGGCTACGAGCAGTACTTC	CAWTGTGGYEQYF
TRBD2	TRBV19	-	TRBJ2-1	TGTGCCAGTAGTTCCAGGGGACTAGCGGGAAACTCCTACAATGAGCAGTTCTTC	CASSSRGLAGNSYNEQFF
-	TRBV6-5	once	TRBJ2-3	TGTGCCAGCAGTGACAGCACAGATACGCAGTATTTT	CASSDSTDTQYF
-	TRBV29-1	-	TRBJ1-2	TGCAGCGTTGAGGAGAATACAGATAACTATGGCTACACCTTC	CSVEENTDNYGYTF
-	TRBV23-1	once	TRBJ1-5	TGCGCCAGCAGTCAAATCCGAGACCGGGATAGCAATCAGCCCCAGCATTTT	CASSQIRDRDSNQPQHF
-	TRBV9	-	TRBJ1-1	TGTGCCAGCAGCGTCGGCGGGGGATTTGAGTACACTGAAGCTTTCTTT	CASSVGGGFEYTEAFF